This T cell receptor beta chain was identified during a study of OX40 agonist ivuxolimab in advanced cancers. Assay: immunoSEQ multiplex PCR; the TCRdb copy retains only in-frame clones and omits some. Of more than 50,000 clones in the sample, roughly 89% were seen once. V was trimmed by 10 bases and J by 2 bases, leaving 15 bases between them. The CDR3 is made up of 13 amino acids. The germline gives CDR1 ENHRY, CDR2 SYGVKD. This TCR came from an adult with an advanced solid tumor such as melanoma, head and neck, liver or kidney cancer. The source was CD4+ or CD8+ T cells sorted from blood, collected in a trial of the OX40 agonist ivuxolimab. The rearrangement uses TRBV10-3 and TRBJ2-7, with a tentative D call TRBD2 (5 bases). This CDR3 reads CANSPGNPYEQYF. The CDR3 coding sequence is TGTGCCAACTCCCCCGGGAATCCCTACGAGCAGTACTTC.